Listed below are T cell receptor beta chains from one sample, sequenced in a study of T cell responses to AZD1222 COVID-19 vaccine. Clones were sequenced by immunoSEQ multiplex PCR, and TCRdb holds only the in-frame ones, with some missing. The sample holds approximately 100,000 clones, roughly 89% seen once. The sequencing here drew on peripheral blood, taken on day 0 of AZD1222 vaccination. The receptor source for this set is an adult in good health. Each CDR3 is given with its conserved first and last residue. A D gene is named only where the DNA matches it firmly. Size is omitted from some rows. Given values are once, few, many or a class for expanded clones.

J	size	V	D	CDR3	DNA
TRBJ1-5	-	TRBV2	-	CASSADSNQPQHF	TGTGCCAGCAGCGCCGATAGCAATCAGCCCCAGCATTTT
TRBJ2-7	-	TRBV19	TRBD1	CASSWTGGQVEQYF	TGTGCCAGTTCCTGGACAGGGGGTCAGGTCGAGCAGTACTTC
TRBJ2-7	-	TRBV5-1	TRBD2	CASSLAVGGSAEQYF	TGCGCCAGCAGCTTGGCCGTGGGGGGGTCCGCCGAGCAGTACTTC
TRBJ1-2	-	TRBV15	-	CATSEVGHYGYTF	TGTGCCACCAGCGAGGTCGGGCACTATGGCTACACCTTC
TRBJ2-3	-	TRBV6-5	TRBD2	CASSYSPSGVSNTQYF	TGTGCCAGCAGTTACTCTCCTAGCGGGGTTTCAAATACGCAGTATTTT
TRBJ1-1	-	TRBV7-9	-	CASSRINLNTEAFF	TGTGCCAGCAGTCGGATTAATTTGAACACTGAAGCTTTCTTT
TRBJ1-3	-	TRBV7-6	-	CASSLLGGPGNTIYF	TGTGCCAGCAGCTTATTAGGGGGACCCGGAAACACCATATATTTT
TRBJ1-2	-	TRBV2	-	CASSDTRREGTDTF	TGTGCCAGCAGCGACACACGGCGGGAGGGTACAGACACCTTC
TRBJ1-5	-	TRBV19	-	CASSQVAGQPQHF	TGTGCCAGTAGTCAGGTAGCAGGTCAGCCCCAGCATTTT
TRBJ2-1	-	TRBV3-1/TRBV3-2	-	CASSQWGRDNEQFF	TGTGCCAGCAGCCAATGGGGGAGAGACAATGAGCAGTTCTTC
TRBJ1-2	-	TRBV7-2	TRBD1	CASSLRGGDYGYTF	TGTGCCAGCAGCTTAAGAGGGGGCGACTATGGCTACACCTTC
TRBJ2-7	-	TRBV5-5	TRBD1	CASNPAPWDRGPSEQYF	TGTGCCAGCAACCCAGCTCCTTGGGACAGGGGGCCTAGCGAGCAGTACTTC
TRBJ1-6	-	TRBV9	-	CASSGHTVGSPLHF	TGTGCCAGCAGCGGGCACACGGTGGGATCACCCCTCCACTTT
TRBJ2-1	-	TRBV6-2/TRBV6-3	TRBD2	CASSYGGLAGPYNEQFF	TGTGCCAGCAGTTACGGGGGACTAGCGGGACCTTACAATGAGCAGTTCTTC
TRBJ2-7	-	TRBV18	-	CASSPRSGQQYF	TGTGCCAGCTCACCGCGCTCCGGGCAGCAGTACTTC
TRBJ2-5	-	TRBV18	-	CASSQGLETQYF	TGTGCCAGCTCACAGGGTCTAGAGACCCAGTACTTC
TRBJ1-2	-	TRBV24-1	TRBD1	CATSDRDRGYGYTF	TGTGCCACCAGTGATCGGGACAGGGGCTATGGCTACACCTTC
TRBJ1-4	few	TRBV18	TRBD1	CASSQGTVREKLFF	TGTGCCAGCTCCCAAGGGACAGTCCGAGAAAAACTGTTTTTT
TRBJ2-7	-	TRBV5-6	-	CASSLEGYEQYF	TGTGCCAGCAGCTTAGAAGGCTACGAGCAGTACTTC
TRBJ1-2	-	TRBV9	-	CASSVLGFAHGYTF	TGTGCCAGCAGCGTATTGGGTTTTGCCCATGGCTACACCTTC
TRBJ2-1	-	TRBV9	TRBD2	CASSVPGGSEQFF	TGTGCCAGCAGCGTACCGGGGGGGAGTGAGCAGTTCTTC
TRBJ1-1	-	TRBV5-5	-	CASSPQRSMNTEAFF	TGTGCCAGCAGCCCTCAAAGATCGATGAACACTGAAGCTTTCTTT
TRBJ2-5	-	TRBV28	-	CASTTWGEETQYF	TGTGCCAGCACCACATGGGGGGAGGAGACCCAGTACTTC
TRBJ1-1	-	TRBV4-1	-	CASSQPIIDTEAFF	TGCGCCAGCAGCCAGCCTATAATCGACACTGAAGCTTTCTTT
TRBJ1-6	once	TRBV3-1/TRBV3-2	TRBD1	CASSQVVYTGGRNNSPLHF	TGTGCCAGCAGCCAAGTGGTTTATACAGGGGGCCGTAATAATTCACCCCTCCACTTT
TRBJ1-5	-	TRBV28	TRBD1	CASSPGTGGNQPQHF	TGTGCCAGCAGTCCAGGGACAGGGGGCAATCAGCCCCAGCATTTT
TRBJ1-3	-	TRBV30	TRBD1	CAWSVPRTGAGNTIYF	TGTGCCTGGAGTGTTCCAAGGACAGGGGCTGGAAACACCATATATTTT
TRBJ2-5	-	TRBV29-1	TRBD2	CSVRGGGETQYF	TGCAGCGTTCGCGGGGGAGGGGAGACCCAGTACTTC
TRBJ1-2	-	TRBV15	-	CATSKSNYGYTF	TGTGCCACCAGCAAATCTAACTATGGCTACACCTTC
TRBJ1-6	once	TRBV6-5	-	CASSRRPQNSPLHF	TGTGCCAGCAGCCGACGACCGCAGAATTCACCCCTCCACTTT
TRBJ1-1	-	TRBV27	-	CASSISWTAMNTEAFF	TGTGCCAGCAGCATTTCGTGGACAGCGATGAACACTGAAGCTTTCTTT
TRBJ1-1	-	TRBV5-5	-	CASSPAYSRAMNTEAFF	TGTGCCAGCAGCCCCGCTTATAGTAGGGCGATGAACACTGAAGCTTTCTTT
TRBJ2-7	-	TRBV30	-	CAWSGDYEQYF	TGTGCCTGGAGTGGGGACTACGAGCAGTACTTC
TRBJ2-3	-	TRBV10-2	TRBD2	CASRSGGAWADTQYF	TGCGCCAGCAGATCGGGGGGGGCCTGGGCAGATACGCAGTATTTT
TRBJ2-5	once	TRBV21-1	-	CASNTRQCPSLQETQYF	TGTGCCAGCAACACTCGACAGTGTCCCTCACTGCAAGAGACCCAGTACTTC
TRBJ1-1	-	TRBV7-9	-	CASSLSQGIPEAFF	TGTGCCAGCAGCCTCTCCCAGGGGATCCCTGAAGCTTTCTTT
TRBJ1-6	-	TRBV2	-	CASRQNYNSPLHF	TGTGCCAGCCGACAGAACTATAATTCACCCCTCCACTTT
TRBJ1-1	-	TRBV27	-	CASSLTRLNTEAFF	TGTGCCAGCAGTTTGACAAGGTTGAACACTGAAGCTTTCTTT
TRBJ1-1	-	TRBV3-1/TRBV3-2	TRBD1	CASSQDRGLRAFF	TGTGCCAGCAGCCAAGATAGGGGGCTGAGAGCTTTCTTT
TRBJ2-5	-	TRBV5-1	-	CASSSWGQLEETQYF	TGCGCCAGCAGCTCCTGGGGACAATTGGAAGAGACCCAGTACTTC
TRBJ1-4	-	TRBV7-6	-	CASSLRPATNEKLFF	TGTGCCAGCAGCTTGAGGCCAGCAACTAATGAAAAACTGTTTTTT
TRBJ2-1	once	TRBV2	-	CASSETGGTYNEQFF	TGTGCCAGCAGTGAAACGGGCGGAACCTACAATGAGCAGTTCTTC